The 27 T cell receptor beta chains below all came from one sample that was sequenced in a study of blood T cell repertoires in COVID-19. Clones were read by immunoSEQ multiplex PCR, and TCRdb kept only the in-frame ones, dropping some. Seen here are under 350,000 clones, roughly 86% observed once, and the top ten hold approximately 2.6%. Sequencing was carried out using PBMCs or T cells enriched from blood (not recorded which). The receptors here all came from a woman aged 18-30 years who had recovered from COVID-19.

This clone was seen just once. The V and J genes are TRBV27 and TRBJ2-3; 9 positions match TRBD2. Germline CDR1 is MNHEY and CDR2 is SMNVEV (reference sequence). The CDR3 extends over 19 amino acids. With V trimmed by 3 bases and J by 4 bases, 17 bases remained unmatched. This CDR3 is CASSFRPEPIAGAPDTQYF. The CDR3 nucleotides are TGTGCCAGCAGTTTCCGACCCGAACCTATAGCGGGGGCCCCAGATACGCAGTATTTT.

This clone was seen only a few times. This chain connects TRBV5-5 to TRBJ2-5; 13 nucleotides line up with TRBD2. The germline CDR1 and CDR2 sequences are SGHKS and YYEKEE (reference sequence). The CDR3 covers 17 residues. The junction had 11 bases not matched to a gene; V was cut back by 4 bases and J by 5 bases. For the CDR3, the DNA is TGTGCCAGCAGCCCAGGGACTAGCGGGATTGATTATGAGACCCAGTACTTC. It is translated as CASSPGTSGIDYETQYF.

This clone was detected only once. The chain uses TRBV2 and TRBJ2-5; 12 positions agree with TRBD1. V trimming: 2 bases; J trimming: 4 bases; junction bases outside the gene matches: 11. Looked up from germline, CDR1 is SNHLY and CDR2 is FYNNEI. The CDR3 has 18 amino acids. The CDR3: CASSEPQGTGGAGETQYF. CDR3 nucleotides: TGTGCCAGCAGTGAACCCCAGGGGACAGGGGGCGCGGGAGAGACCCAGTACTTC. Filled out from reference TRBV2 and TRBJ2-5, the complete variable domain reads EPEVTQTPSHQVTQMGQEVILRCVPISNHLYFYWYRQILGQKVEFLVSFYNNEISEKSEIFDDQFSVERPDGSNFTLKIRSTKLEDSAMYFCASSEPQGTGGAGETQYFGPGTRLLVL.

This chain uses TRBV6-4 with TRBJ2-1; TRBD2 is a possible D gene (5 bases). CDR1 is MRHNA and CDR2 is SNTAGT in the germline V gene. Trimming took off 7 bases at V and 9 bases at J, with 37 bases between the two ends. The CDR3 has 20 amino acids. The CDR3 nucleotides are TGTGCCAGCAACCACAACGCGGCCGATTGGAGCGCACCTAGCAACGGTGAGCAGTTCTTC. Translated: CASNHNAADWSAPSNGEQFF.

The V call is TRBV19, the J call TRBJ2-3; D may be TRBD2 (7 bases). CDR1 LNHDA and CDR2 SQIVND come from the germline V gene (reference sequence). With 11 bases removed from V and 2 bases from J, the gap between germline ends came to 11 bases. This CDR3 contains 12 residues. CDR3 sequence (DNA): TGTGCCTCCGGGGGGCCCACAGATACGCAGTATTTT. This sequence encodes CASGGPTDTQYF.

This clone appeared once. V gene TRBV10-3 combines with J gene TRBJ1-3; weak D call: TRBD1 (6 bases). CDR1 and CDR2 from the germline V gene are ENHRY and SYGVKD. This CDR3 has 15 residues. With 3 bases removed from V and 1 base from J, the gap between germline ends came to 10 bases. CDR3 nucleotides: TGTGCCATCAGTGAAGGACAGCAGTCTGGAAACACCATATATTTT. The encoded protein is CAISEGQQSGNTIYF.

V gene TRBV4-1 combines with J gene TRBJ2-3; D is uncertain. CDR1 is MGHRA, CDR2 YSYEKL, per germline. CDR3 length: 14 amino acids. V was cut by 0 bases and J by 0 bases, with 4 bases left in between. Here the CDR3 DNA reads TGCGCCAGCAGCCAAGAAACAAGCACAGATACGCAGTATTTT. Its translation: CASSQETSTDTQYF.

V is TRBV27 and J is TRBJ2-1, with 7 nucleotides matching TRBD2. Per germline, CDR1 MNHEY and CDR2 SMNVEV (reference sequence). Unmatched junction bases numbered 8, after V lost 6 bases and J lost 6 bases. The CDR3 runs to 14 residues. CDR3 protein: CASRSGGSRNEQFF. Here the CDR3 DNA reads TGTGCCAGCAGGTCGGGCGGGAGTCGCAATGAGCAGTTCTTC.

This sequence joins TRBV7-9 and TRBJ1-1; 7 bases agree with TRBD1. The CDR3 covers 14 residues. The ends lost 7 bases at V and 11 bases at J; junction bases unmatched: 16. Germline values: CDR1 SEHNR, CDR2 FQNEAQ (reference sequence). CDR3 in amino acids: CASKEWGQRVSAFF. The DNA of the CDR3 is TGTGCCAGCAAGGAATGGGGACAGAGAGTATCGGCTTTCTTT.

This clone was recorded a few times. J is TRBJ2-7 and V is TRBV2; D unclear. V dropped 6 bases and J dropped 2 bases, with 11 bases sitting between them. From germline, CDR1 is SNHLY and CDR2 FYNNEI. This CDR3 region has 13 residues. The CDR3 DNA follows: TGTGCCAGCAGCATCACTCTTACCTACGAGCAGTACTTC. Its translation is CASSITLTYEQYF.

This clone was seen a few times. This chain uses TRBV27 with TRBJ2-2; 10 positions agree with TRBD2. The CDR3 is 16 residues long. The J segment lost 7 bases and the V segment lost 0 bases, leaving 5 bases of the junction unmatched. CDR1 is MNHEY and CDR2 is SMNVEV in the germline V gene (reference sequence). Here the CDR3 reads CASSLSVGLALGELFF. The CDR3, as DNA: TGTGCCAGCAGTTTATCCGTGGGACTAGCGCTCGGGGAGCTGTTTTTT.

V and J are TRBV2 and TRBJ2-7, with D possibly TRBD1 on 5 matching bases. Germline values: CDR1 SNHLY, CDR2 FYNNEI. The V and J ends lost 7 bases and 2 bases respectively, with 15 bases between them. The CDR3 contains 14 residues. CDR3 in DNA: TGTGCCAGCAATAAACGGCAGGGCCCCTACGAGCAGTACTTC. It yields the protein CASNKRQGPYEQYF.

The rearrangement joins TRBV18 to TRBJ1-1; no reliable D call. CDR1 is KGHSH, CDR2 LQKENI, per germline. The CDR3 sequence is 13 residues long. Trimming shortened V by 6 bases and J by 0 bases, and 8 bases separated the two germline ends. The CDR3 nucleotides read TGTGCCAGCTCCCCAAAGCTGAACACTGAAGCTTTCTTT. It specifies CASSPKLNTEAFF. The entire variable domain, with the rest obtained from reference TRBV18 and TRBJ1-1, is as follows: NAGVMQNPRHLVRRRGQEARLRCSPMKGHSHVYWYRQLPEEGLKFMVYLQKENIIDESGMPKERFSAEFPKEGPSILRIQQVVRGDSAAYFCASSPKLNTEAFFGQGTRLTVV.

The rearrangement joins TRBV28 to TRBJ1-3; possible D gene TRBD1, 5 bases. Trimming left V 3 bases short and J 0 bases short, with 9 bases between. The CDR3 runs to 15 residues. Germline assignment: CDR1 MDHEN and CDR2 SYDVKM. The chain's CDR3 is CASSFGGSSGNTIYF. The CDR3 DNA follows: TGTGCCAGCAGTTTTGGGGGGAGCTCTGGAAACACCATATATTTT.

The chain is built from TRBV7-8 and TRBJ2-1, with TRBD1 identical over 7 bases. Unmatched junction bases numbered 4, after V lost 6 bases and J lost 2 bases. Germline values: CDR1 SGHVS, CDR2 FQNEAQ. The CDR3 is made up of 14 amino acids. The DNA of the CDR3 is TGTGCCAGCAGTGGGGACAGTCCCTACAATGAGCAGTTCTTC. It specifies CASSGDSPYNEQFF.

This chain links TRBV12-3 or TRBV12-4 with TRBJ2-1, with 13 bases aligning to TRBD2. V lost 7 bases to trimming and J lost 13 bases; unmatched junction nucleotides: 7. The CDR3 consists of 13 residues. The CDR3 DNA follows: TGTGCCAGCACTACGACTAGCGGGGGGTCACAGTTCTTC. It codes for CASTTTSGGSQFF.

In regard to this clone: One junction end disagrees with the germline gene, perhaps due to a read error. The chain uses TRBV13 and TRBJ2-7, with D tentatively TRBD2 (6 bases). CDR3 length equals 15 residues. Per the germline V gene, CDR1 is PRHDT and CDR2 is FYEKMQ (reference sequence). The CDR3, as DNA: TGTGCCAGCAGCCGATCCGGGACTCCATCCTCCGAGCAGTACTTC. This translates into CASSRSGTPSSEQYF.

This chain uses TRBV7-2 with TRBJ2-7, with D maybe TRBD2 (5 bases). This CDR3 region has 14 residues. Germline CDR1 SGHTA, CDR2 FQGNSA. V lost 5 bases, J lost 3 bases, and 14 bases lay in between. CDR3 amino acids: CASSPYALGYEQYF. DNA for the CDR3: TGTGCCAGCAGCCCATATGCACTAGGCTACGAGCAGTACTTC.

The chain has TRBV9 and TRBJ1-5; TRBD1 might be the D (6 bases). Trimming stripped 0 bases from V and 5 bases from J, with 12 bases between. This CDR3 spans 15 amino acids. CDR1 is SGDLS and CDR2 is YYNGEE in the germline V gene. The CDR3 reads CASSVGGQSYQPQHF. CDR3 sequence (DNA): TGTGCCAGCAGCGTAGGTGGACAGTCGTATCAGCCCCAGCATTTT.

V gene TRBV30 combines with J gene TRBJ2-1, with TRBD2 matching over 13 bases. The CDR3 has 16 residues. Germline V gene sequence: CDR1 GTSNPN, CDR2 SVGIG (reference sequence). V lost 0 bases and J lost 5; bases outside the gene matches: 4. In nucleotides, the CDR3 is TGTGCCTGGAGTGTACTAGCGGGGGGGCTAAACAATGAGCAGTTCTTC. This codes for CAWSVLAGGLNNEQFF.

The chain carries TRBV5-4 and TRBJ2-7; a weak D match, TRBD2 (6 bases). Germline CDR1 is SGHNT and CDR2 is YYREEE (reference sequence). V lost 4 bases and J lost 7, with 27 bases in between. This CDR3 has 17 amino acids. DNA for the CDR3: TGTGCCAGCAGCCCGAAGGACGGCCGCACACCCGCGGGAGAGCAGTACTTC. Amino acid sequence: CASSPKDGRTPAGEQYF.

The chain couples TRBV3-1 (or the pseudogene TRBV3-2) to TRBJ2-1; 10 bases line up with TRBD2. Germline lookup yields CDR1 LGHDT and CDR2 YNNKEL (reference sequence). J was trimmed by 3 bases and V by 4 bases; bases with no gene match: 9. The CDR3 runs 17 residues. The CDR3 spells CASSRNQRLAGYNEQFF. The CDR3 bases are TGTGCCAGCAGCCGCAACCAACGACTAGCGGGCTACAATGAGCAGTTCTTC.

The chain joins TRBV11-2 to TRBJ1-2; possible D gene TRBD1, 5 bases. The CDR3 length is 14 residues. Looked up from germline, CDR1 is SGHAT and CDR2 is FQNNGV. V shed 8 bases and J shed 0 bases, with 13 bases lying between them. The CDR3 reads CASARQPTNYGYTF. CDR3 coding DNA: TGTGCCAGCGCTCGACAGCCTACTAACTATGGCTACACCTTC.

V is TRBV25-1 and J is TRBJ1-3; D not resolved. The CDR3 runs 14 residues. V gave up 2 bases and J gave up 2 bases, with 7 bases separating them. Germline CDR1 and CDR2: MGHDK and SYGVNS. The CDR3 region is CASSEPGTGNTIYF. The CDR3 coding sequence is TGTGCCAGCAGTGAACCAGGAACTGGAAACACCATATATTTT.

About this clone itself: Distinct nucleotide sequences in the sample also encode this CDR3. The chain recombines TRBV5-1 with TRBJ2-7, with 10 bases fitting TRBD1. Trimming at V came to 4 bases and at J to 3 bases, leaving 4 bases not matched to a gene. Germline V gene lookup returns CDR1 SGHRS and CDR2 YFSETQ. The CDR3 length is 14 residues. The CDR3 region has the DNA TGCGCCAGCAGCCCTCGGGACAGGGGCTACGAGCAGTACTTC. This sequence encodes CASSPRDRGYEQYF.

The chain links TRBV29-1 to TRBJ1-5; the D is unclear. Germline V gives CDR1 SQVTM, CDR2 ANQGSEA. V was cut by 6 bases and J by 0 bases, with 9 bases left in between. The CDR3 runs to 13 residues. The DNA for the CDR3 is TGCAGCGTGCGCGGGGTTAGCAATCAGCCCCAGCATTTT. Amino acid sequence: CSVRGVSNQPQHF.

V usage is TRBV10-3 and J usage is TRBJ2-1; 7 nucleotides align to TRBD2. Germline V gene sequence: CDR1 ENHRY, CDR2 SYGVKD. V shed 4 bases, J shed 2 bases, and the junction held 5 bases outside the gene matches. The CDR3 loop spans 15 amino acids. CDR3 residues: CAISGGGGTYNEQFF. CDR3 DNA sequence: TGTGCCATCAGTGGGGGGGGAGGCACCTACAATGAGCAGTTCTTC.